This T cell receptor beta chain comes out of a study of blood T cell repertoires in COVID-19. Background on the study: Both acute and convalescent COVID-19 samples were obtained from the United States, Italy and Spain.

Study members were between roughly 18 and 100 years old and lived in 20 to 30 US regions. Cohort allocation depended upon clinical history that participants reported. Sequencing was performed with immunoSEQ multiplex PCR; in TCRdb, only in-frame clones are kept and a portion is missing. The data show 360,000 or so clones, around 83% seen once. V shed 5 bases and J shed 1 base, with 13 bases lying between them. The CDR3 totals 15 residues. Germline lookup yields CDR1 SGHAT and CDR2 FQNNGV. Material for sequencing was PBMCs or T cells enriched from blood (not recorded which). The chain joins TRBV11-2 to TRBJ2-3; D perhaps matches TRBD2 (6 bases). The sequence was collected from a woman aged 50 to 60 who had recovered from COVID-19. CDR3 in amino acids: CASSPRGGRTDTQYF. DNA for the CDR3: TGTGCCAGCAGCCCGCGGGGTGGGCGCACAGATACGCAGTATTTT.